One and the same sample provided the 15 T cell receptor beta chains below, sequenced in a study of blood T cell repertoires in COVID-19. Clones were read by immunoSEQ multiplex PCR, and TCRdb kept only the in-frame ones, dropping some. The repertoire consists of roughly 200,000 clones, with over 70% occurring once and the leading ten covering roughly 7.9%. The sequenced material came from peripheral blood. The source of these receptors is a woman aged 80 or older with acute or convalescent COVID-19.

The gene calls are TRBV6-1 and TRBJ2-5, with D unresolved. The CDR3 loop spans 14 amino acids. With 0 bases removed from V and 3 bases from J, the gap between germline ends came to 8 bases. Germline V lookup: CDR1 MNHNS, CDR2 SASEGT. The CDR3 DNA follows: TGTGCCAGCAGTGAAGCTCCTACTAAAGAGACCCAGTACTTC. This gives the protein CASSEAPTKETQYF.

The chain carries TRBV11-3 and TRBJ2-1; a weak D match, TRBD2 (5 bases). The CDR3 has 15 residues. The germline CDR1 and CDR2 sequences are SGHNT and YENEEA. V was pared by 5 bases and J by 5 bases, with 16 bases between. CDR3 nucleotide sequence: TGTGCCAGCAGCCCCGCGGGCCCCGCAAACAATGAGCAGTTCTTC. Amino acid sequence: CASSPAGPANNEQFF.

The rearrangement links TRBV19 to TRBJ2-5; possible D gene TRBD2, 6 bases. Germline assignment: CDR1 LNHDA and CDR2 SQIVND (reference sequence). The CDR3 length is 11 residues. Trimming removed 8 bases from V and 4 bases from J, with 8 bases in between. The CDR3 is CASVGGETQYF. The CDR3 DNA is TGTGCCAGTGTGGGGGGAGAGACCCAGTACTTC.

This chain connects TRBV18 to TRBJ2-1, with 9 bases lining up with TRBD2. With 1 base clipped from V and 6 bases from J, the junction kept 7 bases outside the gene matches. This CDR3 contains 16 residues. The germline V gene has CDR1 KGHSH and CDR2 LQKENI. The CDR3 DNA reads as TGTGCCAGCTCACCACAGGCAGCGGGAGGCGGCAATGAGCAGTTCTTC. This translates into CASSPQAAGGGNEQFF.

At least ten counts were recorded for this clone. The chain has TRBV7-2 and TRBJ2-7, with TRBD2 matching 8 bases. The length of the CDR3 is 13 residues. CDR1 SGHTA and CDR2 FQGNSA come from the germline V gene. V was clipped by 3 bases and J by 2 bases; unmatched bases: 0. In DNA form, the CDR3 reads TGTGCCAGCAGCTTGGGACTAGCCTACGAGCAGTACTTC. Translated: CASSLGLAYEQYF.

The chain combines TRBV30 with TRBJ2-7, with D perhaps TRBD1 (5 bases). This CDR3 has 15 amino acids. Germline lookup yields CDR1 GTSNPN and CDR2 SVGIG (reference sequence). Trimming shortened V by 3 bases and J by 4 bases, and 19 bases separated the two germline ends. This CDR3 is CAWRGGAGFIYEQYF. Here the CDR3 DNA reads TGTGCCTGGAGGGGTGGGGCAGGGTTTATTTACGAGCAGTACTTC.

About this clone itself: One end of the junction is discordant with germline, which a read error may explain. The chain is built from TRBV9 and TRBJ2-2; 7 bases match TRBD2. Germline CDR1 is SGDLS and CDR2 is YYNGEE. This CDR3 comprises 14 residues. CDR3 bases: TGTGCAAGCAGCGTAGGGCTAGCGGACGGGGAGCTGTTTTTT. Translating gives CASSVGLADGELFF.

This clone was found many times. The CDR3 DNA reads as TGTGCCAGCACCTCCGGCGGGGAACTTAGCTCCTACAATGAGCAGTTCTTC. Translation: CASTSGGELSSYNEQFF. This sequence joins TRBV28 and TRBJ2-1, with D tentatively TRBD2 (6 bases). Germline V CDR1 and CDR2: MDHEN, SYDVKM. This CDR3 spans 17 amino acids. The V gene lost 7 bases and the J gene lost 0 bases, with 19 bases spanning the gap.

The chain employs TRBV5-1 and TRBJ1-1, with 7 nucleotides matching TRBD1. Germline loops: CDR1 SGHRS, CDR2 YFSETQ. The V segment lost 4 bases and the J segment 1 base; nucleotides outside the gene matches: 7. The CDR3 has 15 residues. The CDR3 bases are TGCGCCAGCAGCCTAACCGGGACAGCGAACACTGAAGCTTTCTTT. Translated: CASSLTGTANTEAFF.

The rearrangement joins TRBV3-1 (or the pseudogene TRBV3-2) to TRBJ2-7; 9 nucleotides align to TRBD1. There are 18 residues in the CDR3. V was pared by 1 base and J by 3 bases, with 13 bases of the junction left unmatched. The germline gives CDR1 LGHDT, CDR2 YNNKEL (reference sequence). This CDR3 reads CASSQVYFTGTGFYEQYF. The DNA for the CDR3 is TGTGCCAGCAGCCAAGTCTACTTCACCGGGACAGGGTTCTACGAGCAGTACTTC.

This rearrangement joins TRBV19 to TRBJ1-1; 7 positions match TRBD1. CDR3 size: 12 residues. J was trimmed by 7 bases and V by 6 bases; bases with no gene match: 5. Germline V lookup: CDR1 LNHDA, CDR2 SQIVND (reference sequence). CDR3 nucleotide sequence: TGTGCCAGTAGCTCCCGGGACAGTGAAGCTTTCTTT. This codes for CASSSRDSEAFF.

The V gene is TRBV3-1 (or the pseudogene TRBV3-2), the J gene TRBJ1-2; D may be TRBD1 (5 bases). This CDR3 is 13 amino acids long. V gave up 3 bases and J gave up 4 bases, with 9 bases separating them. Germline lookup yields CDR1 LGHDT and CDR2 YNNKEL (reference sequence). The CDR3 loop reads CASSHGQGYGYTF. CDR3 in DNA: TGTGCCAGCAGCCACGGGCAGGGCTATGGCTACACCTTC.

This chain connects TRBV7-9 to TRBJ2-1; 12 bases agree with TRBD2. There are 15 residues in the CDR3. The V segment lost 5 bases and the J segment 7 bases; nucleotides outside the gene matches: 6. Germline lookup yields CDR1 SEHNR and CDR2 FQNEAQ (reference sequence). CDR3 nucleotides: TGTGCCAGCAGCCGCGGACTAGCGGGAAGGAATGAGCAGTTCTTC. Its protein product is CASSRGLAGRNEQFF.

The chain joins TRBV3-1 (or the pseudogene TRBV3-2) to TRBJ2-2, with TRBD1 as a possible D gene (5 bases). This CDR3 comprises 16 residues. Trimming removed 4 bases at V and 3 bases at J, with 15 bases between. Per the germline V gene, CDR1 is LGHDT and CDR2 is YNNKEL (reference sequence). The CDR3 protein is CASSPQSLGDTGELFF. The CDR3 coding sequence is TGTGCCAGCAGCCCGCAGTCCTTAGGGGACACCGGGGAGCTGTTTTTT.

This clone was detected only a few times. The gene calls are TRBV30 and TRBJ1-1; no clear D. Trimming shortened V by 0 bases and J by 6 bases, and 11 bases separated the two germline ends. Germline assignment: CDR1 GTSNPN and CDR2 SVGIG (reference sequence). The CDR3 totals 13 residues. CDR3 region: CAWSVPGSPEAFF. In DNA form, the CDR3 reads TGTGCCTGGAGTGTACCAGGAAGCCCTGAAGCTTTCTTT.